The 13 T cell receptor beta chains listed next were all sequenced from one sample in a study of graft-versus-host responses after intestinal transplantation. Profiled with immunoSEQ multiplex PCR; TCRdb holds only in-frame clones, not every one. In the table there are about 88,000 clones, about 90% of which are singletons. Their cognate antigens are unknown. Here the sequenced sample was unstimulated CD4+ T cells sorted from spleen or lymph node cells, taken before intestinal transplant. The source is a human donor who received an intestinal transplant.

This chain uses TRBV7-8 with TRBJ2-2; 12 bases are shared with TRBD2. Germline CDR1 SGHVS, CDR2 FQNEAQ. There are 15 residues in the CDR3. V shed 9 bases, J shed 1 base, and the junction held 3 bases outside the gene matches. CDR3 protein: CASSTSGGNTGELFF. For the CDR3, the DNA is TGTGCCAGTTCGACTAGCGGGGGGAACACCGGGGAGCTGTTTTTT.

In its sample, this clone was seen once. This chain links TRBV28 with TRBJ2-6, with 8 bases identical to TRBD1. In germline, CDR1 is MDHEN, CDR2 SYDVKM. The CDR3 has 18 residues. V was clipped by 10 bases and J by 0 bases; unmatched bases: 14. The CDR3 region is CATRGSTGVNSGANVLTF. In DNA form, the CDR3 reads TGTGCCACGCGGGGATCGACAGGGGTGAACTCTGGGGCCAACGTCCTGACTTTC.

Only one count was recorded for this clone. V is TRBV5-4 and J is TRBJ1-6; D is perhaps TRBD1 (5 bases). Per germline, CDR1 SGHNT and CDR2 YYREEE (reference sequence). This CDR3 has 16 residues. Trimming stripped 4 bases from V and 6 bases from J, with 17 bases between. CDR3: CASSRGWGPVNSPLHF. Here the CDR3 DNA reads TGTGCCAGCAGCCGGGGGTGGGGTCCGGTTAATTCACCCCTCCACTTT.

The chain couples TRBV14 to TRBJ2-7, with a possible D match to TRBD1 (5 bases). V was clipped by 4 bases and J by 5 bases, with 9 bases between them. CDR3 size: 12 residues. Germline V lookup: CDR1 SGHDN, CDR2 FVKESK. Here the CDR3 DNA reads TGTGCCAGCAGCCCCCAGGGCCACGAGCAGTACTTC. This translates into CASSPQGHEQYF.

This rearrangement joins TRBV6-1 to TRBJ1-1; no clear D gene. Trimming took off 1 base at V and 2 bases at J, with 14 bases between the two ends. This CDR3 is 16 amino acids long. Per germline, CDR1 MNHNS and CDR2 SASEGT. Written as DNA, the CDR3 is TGTGCCAGCAGTGAAGTTGGTATAGGGAGAAACACTGAAGCTTTCTTT. It encodes CASSEVGIGRNTEAFF.

The chain uses TRBV19 and TRBJ2-3; D uncertain. From germline, CDR1 is LNHDA and CDR2 SQIVND (reference sequence). Trimming removed 3 bases from V and 4 bases from J, with 8 bases in between. This CDR3 comprises 13 residues. The CDR3 DNA sequence: TGTGCCAGTAGTATCAATCCCCCAGATACGCAGTATTTT. This sequence encodes CASSINPPDTQYF.

The rearrangement joins TRBV6-5 to TRBJ2-1; the match to TRBD2 covers 8 bases. Trimming cost V 8 bases and J 4 bases; bases outside gene matches: 1. CDR1 is MNHEY, CDR2 SVGAGI, per germline. The CDR3 runs to 12 residues. The CDR3 region has the DNA TGTGCCAGCGGCGGGGGGTACAATGAGCAGTTCTTC. Translation gives CASGGGYNEQFF.

Here the CDR3 DNA reads TGTGCCAGCAGTTACCCGGGGGTCAATGAGCAGTTCTTC. This gives the protein CASSYPGVNEQFF. This chain joins TRBV6-6 and TRBJ2-1; TRBD2 is a possible D gene (6 bases). CDR1 is MNHNY, CDR2 SVGAGI, per germline (reference sequence). Trimming took 2 bases from V and 6 from J, leaving 8 bases between them. The CDR3 is 13 amino acids.

The chain employs TRBV7-9 and TRBJ2-7; TRBD1 might be the D (6 bases). Germline V CDR1 and CDR2: SEHNR, FQNEAQ (reference sequence). The ends were cut back, 6 bases at V and 0 bases at J, with 12 bases in the middle. The CDR3 loop spans 14 amino acids. The CDR3, as DNA: TGTGCCAGCAGAAACGGACAGAACTCCTACGAGCAGTACTTC. Its translation is CASRNGQNSYEQYF.

The CDR3 region is CASSDGTGSTDTQYF. The CDR3, as DNA: TGCGCCAGCAGCGACGGGACAGGTAGCACAGATACGCAGTATTTT. The chain employs TRBV5-1 and TRBJ2-3, with TRBD1 identical over 8 bases. Germline V gives CDR1 SGHRS, CDR2 YFSETQ. The trim removed 4 bases at V and 0 bases at J, leaving 4 bases unmatched. This CDR3 has 15 amino acids.

The chain uses TRBV2 and TRBJ1-1; D possibly corresponds to TRBD1 (6 bases). Trimming left V 4 bases short and J 5 bases short, with 14 bases between. The CDR3 contains 14 residues. Germline V gene data show CDR1 as SNHLY and CDR2 as FYNNEI. Here the CDR3 reads CASSGEGEGTEAFF. The DNA for the CDR3 is TGTGCCAGCAGTGGGGAGGGGGAGGGGACTGAAGCTTTCTTT.

The chain recombines TRBV5-1 with TRBJ2-3, with a tentative D call TRBD1 (6 bases). This CDR3 spans 16 amino acids. CDR1 and CDR2 (germline): SGHRS, YFSETQ. V was cut by 2 bases and J by 2 bases, with 15 bases left in between. The CDR3 here is CASSLPDRFPTDTQYF. The CDR3 DNA is TGCGCCAGCAGCTTACCTGACAGGTTTCCCACAGATACGCAGTATTTT.

The chain couples TRBV5-1 to TRBJ2-5; the D gene is possibly TRBD1 (9 bases). V was pared by 3 bases and J by 7 bases, with 19 bases between. Germline assignment: CDR1 SGHRS and CDR2 YFSETQ. The CDR3 consists of 15 residues. Here the CDR3 reads CASSSGGGQGPTQYF. CDR3 nucleotides: TGCGCCAGCAGCTCGGGGGGGGGACAGGGCCCGACCCAGTACTTC.